A single sample gave rise to the 25 T cell receptor beta chains below, sequenced in a study of blood T cell repertoires in COVID-19. Produced via immunoSEQ multiplex PCR; TCRdb's table is partial and in-frame only. The sample has 150,000 or so clones; roughly 80% are singletons. Sequencing input: peripheral blood. These receptors all stem from a woman between 65 and 79 years old with COVID-19, enrolled during active disease.

This chain connects TRBV21-1 to TRBJ1-2; the tabulated D call, TRBD1, remains unverified against the DNA. TRBV21-1 corresponds to a pseudogene. The CDR3 covers 13 residues. The DNA of the CDR3 is TGTGCCGGGGGGCGACAGGGTGACTATGGCTACACCTTC. The encoded protein is CAGGRQGDYGYTF.

The J gene is TRBJ1-4, the V gene TRBV10-3; D is uncertain. V lost 4 bases and J lost 3, with 6 bases in between. The CDR3 has 13 residues. Germline CDR1 ENHRY, CDR2 SYGVKD. The CDR3 is CAISGVSNEKLFF. The CDR3 DNA sequence: TGTGCCATCAGTGGAGTGTCTAATGAAAAACTGTTTTTT.

The table lists this clone with a few counts. The chain carries TRBV4-1 and TRBJ2-1; TRBD2 matches 8 bases. Germline V lookup: CDR1 MGHRA, CDR2 YSYEKL. V shed 1 base and J 0 bases; nucleotides not matched to a gene: 5. This CDR3 is 17 amino acids long. CDR3 sequence (DNA): TGCGCCAGCAGCCAAGTGGGACTAGGCTTCTCCTACAATGAGCAGTTCTTC. Translated, it gives CASSQVGLGFSYNEQFF.

J is TRBJ2-7 and V is TRBV6-6; D call uncertain. This CDR3 comprises 14 residues. The germline V gene has CDR1 MNHNY and CDR2 SVGAGI (reference sequence). V lost 6 bases to trimming and J lost 0 bases, with 12 bases between them. CDR3 sequence (DNA): TGTGCCAGCAGCCTGGAACAGTTCTCCTACGAGCAGTACTTC. It encodes CASSLEQFSYEQYF.

The chain recombines TRBV19 with TRBJ1-2, with D possibly being TRBD1 (6 bases). CDR3 size: 14 residues. Trimming took off 5 bases at V and 4 bases at J, with 14 bases between the two ends. CDR1 LNHDA and CDR2 SQIVND come from the germline V gene (reference sequence). The CDR3 DNA reads as TGTGCCAGTAGTCCCTCAGGGGACCTCTATGGCTACACCTTC. It encodes CASSPSGDLYGYTF.

This rearrangement joins TRBV3-1 (or the pseudogene TRBV3-2) to TRBJ1-2, with D perhaps TRBD1 (6 bases). CDR3 length: 13 residues. Germline CDR1 reads LGHDT; CDR2 reads YNNKEL (reference sequence). V lost 4 bases and J lost 5, with 11 bases in between. CDR3 residues: CASSPPGVYGYTF. CDR3 in DNA: TGTGCCAGCAGCCCACCAGGGGTATATGGCTACACCTTC.

In this sample, this clone turned up a few times. The sample contains more than one DNA sequence encoding this CDR3. The rearrangement joins TRBV5-1 to TRBJ2-2, with 9 nucleotides matching TRBD1. The CDR3 has 15 amino acids. Trimming took 3 bases from V and 4 from J; bases not matched to a gene: 4. Germline V gene sequence: CDR1 SGHRS, CDR2 YFSETQ. CDR3 DNA: TGCGCCAGCAGCTCGGGACAGGGCGGCACCGGGGAGCTGTTTTTT. Encoded protein: CASSSGQGGTGELFF.

This clone has only a few counts. The chain carries TRBV7-6 and TRBJ2-1; 10 bases fit TRBD2. Germline CDR1 and CDR2: SGHVS and FNYEAQ. The CDR3 totals 15 residues. Unmatched junction bases numbered 6, after V lost 1 base and J lost 9 bases. CDR3 amino acids: CASSLEGLAVGEQFF. The CDR3 DNA follows: TGTGCCAGCAGCTTAGAAGGACTAGCGGTAGGTGAGCAGTTCTTC. Together with reference TRBV7-6 and TRBJ2-1, the CDR3 gives the full variable domain: GAGVSQSPRYKVTKRGQDVALRCDPISGHVSLYWYRQALGQGPEFLTYFNYEAQQDKSGLPNDRFSAERPEGSISTLTIQRTEQRDSAMYRCASSLEGLAVGEQFFGPGTRLTVL.

The chain is built from TRBV3-1 (or the pseudogene TRBV3-2) and TRBJ1-1, with D possibly TRBD1 on 6 matching bases. The CDR3 runs to 14 residues. From germline, CDR1 is LGHDT and CDR2 YNNKEL (reference sequence). Between the trimmed V and J ends, which lost 0 bases and 4 bases, there was a span of 9 bases. The CDR3 reads CASSQEGRGTEAFF. The CDR3 coding sequence is TGTGCCAGCAGCCAAGAAGGCAGGGGCACTGAAGCTTTCTTT.

This clone was seen just once. The chain joins TRBV28 to TRBJ1-6; 8 bases match TRBD1. The germline V gene has CDR1 MDHEN and CDR2 SYDVKM. Losses at the gene ends were 3 bases for V and 10 bases for J; bases not matched to a gene: 8. The CDR3 consists of 15 residues. This CDR3 reads CASSFSDRDRSPLHF. The CDR3 DNA is TGTGCCAGCAGTTTCTCGGACAGGGACCGATCACCCCTCCACTTT.

The rearrangement joins TRBV9 to TRBJ1-2, with D perhaps TRBD1 (6 bases). The CDR3 length is 13 residues. The germline V gene encodes CDR1 SGDLS and CDR2 YYNGEE. V was shortened by 1 base and J by 4 bases, with 8 bases between the two germline ends. The DNA of the CDR3 is TGTGCCAGCAGCGTACCAGGGGCCTATGGCTACACCTTC. As protein: CASSVPGAYGYTF. Drawing the rest from reference TRBV9 and TRBJ1-2, the complete variable domain is DSGVTQTPKHLITATGQRVTLRCSPRSGDLSVYWYQQSLDQGLQFLIQYYNGEERAKGNILERFSAQQFPDLHSELNLSSLELGDSALYFCASSVPGAYGYTFGSGTRLTVV.

To note about this clone: The sample holds other DNA sequences that translate to the same CDR3. The chain carries TRBV18 and TRBJ2-2; 12 nucleotides match TRBD1. The trim removed 1 base at V and 2 bases at J, leaving 2 bases unmatched. CDR3 length: 17 amino acids. CDR1 KGHSH and CDR2 LQKENI come from the germline V gene. The CDR3: CASSPRGQGANTGELFF. In DNA form, the CDR3 reads TGTGCCAGCTCACCACGGGGACAGGGGGCTAACACCGGGGAGCTGTTTTTT.

The chain joins TRBV28 to TRBJ1-1, with TRBD1 identical over 7 bases. V lost 6 bases and J lost 3; bases outside the gene matches: 7. CDR3 length: 14 amino acids. Germline V gives CDR1 MDHEN, CDR2 SYDVKM. This CDR3 is CASRPLDRDTEAFF. CDR3 nucleotides: TGTGCCAGCAGACCCCTCGACAGGGACACTGAAGCTTTCTTT. Combining the CDR3 with reference TRBV28 and TRBJ1-1 gives the whole variable domain DVKVTQSSRYLVKRTGEKVFLECVQDMDHENMFWYRQDPGLGLRLIYFSYDVKMKEKGDIPEGYSVSREKKERFSLILESASTNQTSMYLCASRPLDRDTEAFFGQGTRLTVV.

This rearrangement joins TRBV19 to TRBJ2-6, with TRBD1 identical over 8 bases. Trimming cost V 8 bases and J 4 bases; bases outside gene matches: 10. Germline assignment: CDR1 LNHDA and CDR2 SQIVND (reference sequence). The CDR3 extends over 16 amino acids. In DNA form, the CDR3 reads TGTGCCAGTTCCACCCAGGGGGCGCAAGGGGCCAACGTCCTGACTTTC. The encoded protein is CASSTQGAQGANVLTF.

The rearrangement uses TRBV7-2 and TRBJ1-4; possibly TRBD1 for D (6 bases). V shed 3 bases and J shed 10 bases, with 12 bases lying between them. From germline, CDR1 is SGHTA and CDR2 FQGNSA. CDR3 length equals 13 residues. The CDR3 DNA is TGTGCCAGCAGCTTGGGAGGGGGAGGAAAACTGTTTTTT. Translating gives CASSLGGGGKLFF.

This chain connects TRBV2 to TRBJ2-3; D ambiguous. The V end lost 7 bases, the J end lost 1 base, and 9 bases lay between the germline ends. This CDR3 contains 13 residues. Germline lookup yields CDR1 SNHLY and CDR2 FYNNEI. In DNA, the CDR3 is TGTGCCAGCACCAGACTCCGCACAGATACGCAGTATTTT. This codes for CASTRLRTDTQYF.

The chain uses TRBV12-3 or TRBV12-4 and TRBJ1-3, with D unresolved. This CDR3 has 13 amino acids. In nucleotides, the CDR3 is TGTGCAGATGCGGGGTACCCTGGAAACACCATATATTTT. Amino acid sequence: CADAGYPGNTIYF.

The chain is built from TRBV6-5 and TRBJ1-1; D unresolved. The V end lost 11 bases, the J end lost 1 base, and 14 bases lay between the germline ends. The CDR3 extends over 13 amino acids. The V gene's germline CDR1 is MNHEY and CDR2 SVGAGI. The CDR3 DNA sequence: TGTGCCGGCACTCCGAGGCCGAACACTGAAGCTTTCTTT. Translation: CAGTPRPNTEAFF.

CDR3 coding DNA: TGTGCCAGCAGAAACCAGGGGGCGTCTTCCAATGAGCAGTTCTTC. This encodes CASRNQGASSNEQFF. This chain uses TRBV2 with TRBJ2-1, with 8 bases matching TRBD1. V trimming: 6 bases; J trimming: 6 bases; junction bases outside the gene matches: 10. Per germline, CDR1 SNHLY and CDR2 FYNNEI. The CDR3 length is 15 residues.

The chain combines TRBV28 with TRBJ1-2, with 8 bases aligning to TRBD1. This CDR3 has 11 amino acids. CDR1 is MDHEN, CDR2 SYDVKM, per germline. The V gene end was trimmed by 7 bases and the J gene end by 13 bases; junction bases not matched to a gene: 8. In DNA, the CDR3 is TGTGCCAGCACCCCTGGGACAGGCCTCACCTTC. This sequence encodes CASTPGTGLTF.

The chain couples TRBV27 to TRBJ2-7, with 7 bases aligning to TRBD1. Germline V gives CDR1 MNHEY, CDR2 SMNVEV (reference sequence). The CDR3 is made up of 14 amino acids. V shed 4 bases, J shed 3 bases, and the junction held 6 bases outside the gene matches. CDR3 protein: CASSSRDRYYEQYF. For the CDR3, the DNA is TGTGCCAGCAGTTCCCGGGACAGATACTACGAGCAGTACTTC.

The chain is built from TRBV11-3 and TRBJ2-7; D unresolved. Germline assignment: CDR1 SGHNT and CDR2 YENEEA. Deletions cut 1 base from V and 2 bases from J, with 6 bases between. This CDR3 comprises 13 residues. CDR3 coding DNA: TGTGCCAGCAGCTTAGGGCTGCCCTACGAGCAGTACTTC. Its protein is CASSLGLPYEQYF.

The J gene is TRBJ1-2, the V gene TRBV7-2; D gene uncertain. Germline lookup yields CDR1 SGHTA and CDR2 FQGNSA. The CDR3 covers 15 residues. V dropped 0 bases and J dropped 2 bases, with 10 bases sitting between them. CDR3 in amino acids: CASSLAHTNNYGYTF. CDR3 nucleotide sequence: TGTGCCAGCAGCTTAGCGCACACCAACAACTATGGCTACACCTTC.

The CDR3 bases are TGTGCCAGCAGTTCCCCGGTTGCAGGCCTCTACGAGCAGTACTTC. Translating gives CASSSPVAGLYEQYF. This chain uses TRBV6-2 or TRBV6-3 with TRBJ2-7; no definite D call. The CDR3 loop spans 15 amino acids. V was clipped by 4 bases and J by 3 bases, with 16 bases between them. CDR1 and CDR2 (germline): MNHEY, SVGEGT.

The chain links TRBV7-2 to TRBJ2-5, with 8 bases identical to TRBD2. Germline V CDR1 and CDR2: SGHTA, FQGNSA. The CDR3 sequence is 16 residues long. V trimming: 5 bases; J trimming: 2 bases; junction bases outside the gene matches: 10. The CDR3 DNA reads as TGTGCCAGCAGCCCGGACGGCGGGGGGAGGCAAGAGACCCAGTACTTC. Encoded protein: CASSPDGGGRQETQYF.